This TCR beta chain was captured in a study of cytomegalovirus exposure and HLA in healthy donors. The method was immunoSEQ multiplex PCR; TCRdb's version includes in-frame clones alone and lacks a portion of them. The sample holds approximately 160,000 clones, 95% to 96% seen once. Germline lookup yields CDR1 SGDLS and CDR2 YYNGEE. CDR3 length: 13 residues. The germline V and J ends were trimmed by 4 bases and 2 bases, with 9 bases remaining between them. This clone showed up just a few times. Sample: PBMCs. This receptor was taken from a woman aged 18-30 years in good health and CMV-seronegative. The J gene is TRBJ1-2, the V gene TRBV9; perhaps TRBD1 as D (6 bases). As DNA, the CDR3 is TGTGCCAGCAGCCTAGACAGGAACTATGGCTACACCTTC. Encoded protein: CASSLDRNYGYTF.